The entry that follows covers one TCR beta chain sequence. These data belong to a study of blood T cell repertoires in COVID-19. Study-level information: In each case, the material was cDNA or gDNA derived from T cells, B-cell-depleted T cells, or PBMCs.

Germline V gene lookup returns CDR1 SNHLY and CDR2 FYNNEI. J was trimmed by 3 bases and V by 6 bases; bases with no gene match: 7. The CDR3 has 16 amino acids. The study assigned cohorts using participant-reported clinical history. Two consecutive negative NP/OP PCR tests, clearance, or resolved symptoms defined Cohort 3 recovery. Authors' data handling: Reference gene primer amplification gave estimated nucleated cell counts. Profiling relied on immunoSEQ multiplex PCR, and the TCRdb table lists in-frame clones only, not all of them. That table furnishes V, J and clone size, whereas the DNA furnished D and trimming. The profile shows some 370,000 clones, around four fifths of them singletons.

The TCR originated in a woman aged 50 to 60 who had recovered from COVID-19. The chain combines TRBV2 with TRBJ2-1; 11 bases are shared with TRBD2. Sequencing was performed on PBMCs or T cells enriched from blood (not recorded which). CDR3 in amino acids: CASSRDGTSGYNEQFF. CDR3 bases: TGTGCCAGCAGCCGAGACGGGACTAGCGGCTACAATGAGCAGTTCTTC.